The 9 T cell receptor beta chains below were found in one sample sequenced in a study of identical twins. TCRdb called the 5' RACE reads again in MiXCR, with one record for every CDR3 protein. The table shows approximately 530,000 distinct CDR3 sequences, with 20% to 25% occurring only once. This same sample was also part of a study on yellow fever vaccine responses in identical twins.

Sequencing input: CD4+ T cells sorted from blood. The source of these receptors is a woman aged 18-29 years in good health.

The gene calls are TRBV29-1 and TRBJ1-2; 9 bases match TRBD1. This CDR3 is 15 amino acids long. V lost 6 bases, J lost 2 bases, and 10 bases stayed unmatched. Germline CDR1 and CDR2: SQVTM and ANQGSEA. The CDR3 bases are TGCAGCGTCCATACTCCCGGGACAGGGAACTATGGCTACACCTTC. The encoded protein is CSVHTPGTGNYGYTF.

This clonotype has ten or more counts. The genes are TRBV12-3 or TRBV12-4 and TRBJ2-1; D possibly corresponds to TRBD1 (5 bases). The CDR3 contains 12 residues. The V gene lost 6 bases and the J gene lost 7 bases, with 10 bases spanning the gap. This chain's CDR3 is CASSKGSNEQFF. In DNA form, the CDR3 reads TGTGCCAGCAGCAAGGGGTCAAATGAGCAGTTCTTC.

V gene TRBV20-1 combines with J gene TRBJ1-1, with unresolved D. This CDR3 has 13 amino acids. V lost 0 bases and J lost 6, with 11 bases in between. Germline V gene data show CDR1 as DFQATT and CDR2 as SNEGSKA (reference sequence). CDR3 sequence: CSARDPPNSEAFF. The CDR3 DNA reads as TGCAGTGCTAGAGATCCCCCAAATTCTGAAGCTTTCTTT.

This chain connects TRBV18 to TRBJ2-5; 8 bases are a match to TRBD2. The J segment lost 3 bases and the V segment lost 3 bases, leaving 6 bases of the junction unmatched. Germline assignment: CDR1 KGHSH and CDR2 LQKENI. The CDR3 covers 15 residues. In nucleotides, the CDR3 is TGTGCCAGCTCACCGCCGCTAGCGGGCGAAGAGACCCAGTACTTC. Its translation: CASSPPLAGEETQYF.

There are a few counts of this clonotype. V and J are TRBV12-3 or TRBV12-4 and TRBJ1-1, with no clear D. V was shortened by 6 bases and J by 8 bases, with 13 bases between the two germline ends. The CDR3 consists of 12 residues. CDR3 bases: TGTGCCAGCAGCCCGTGGCCCCCCGAAGCTTTCTTT. It encodes CASSPWPPEAFF.

This rearrangement joins TRBV9 to TRBJ2-3, with 7 nucleotides matching TRBD2. Losses at the gene ends were 3 bases for V and 2 bases for J; bases not matched to a gene: 3. Germline V gene lookup returns CDR1 SGDLS and CDR2 YYNGEE. The CDR3 extends over 14 amino acids. The CDR3: CASSASGPTDTQYF. CDR3 bases: TGTGCCAGCAGCGCTAGCGGACCCACAGATACGCAGTATTTT.

This chain links TRBV12-3 or TRBV12-4 with TRBJ2-2; the D gene could be TRBD1 or TRBD2 (6 bases each). Trimming removed 5 bases at V and 5 bases at J, with 15 bases between. This CDR3 has 15 residues. This chain's CDR3 is CASSTRLGGTGELFF. The DNA of the CDR3 is TGTGCCAGCAGTACACGACTAGGGGGGACCGGGGAGCTGTTTTTT.

This chain connects TRBV2 to TRBJ2-2; D is ambiguous. V was clipped by 2 bases and J by 3 bases, with 13 bases between them. CDR3 length: 16 residues. CDR1 is SNHLY and CDR2 is FYNNEI in the germline V gene. The CDR3 is CASSELQLRDTGELFF. Written as DNA, the CDR3 is TGTGCCAGCAGTGAATTACAGTTGCGAGACACCGGGGAGCTGTTTTTT.

Notes on this clonotype: A read error may produce the germline difference seen at one junction end. The rearrangement joins TRBV7-3 to TRBJ2-7; D is ambiguous. Germline V gene sequence: CDR1 SGHTA, CDR2 FQGTGA. The CDR3 is 9 residues long. As DNA, the CDR3 is TGTGCCAGCAGCCCCGGAGTGAGTTTC. Its protein product is CASSPGVSF.